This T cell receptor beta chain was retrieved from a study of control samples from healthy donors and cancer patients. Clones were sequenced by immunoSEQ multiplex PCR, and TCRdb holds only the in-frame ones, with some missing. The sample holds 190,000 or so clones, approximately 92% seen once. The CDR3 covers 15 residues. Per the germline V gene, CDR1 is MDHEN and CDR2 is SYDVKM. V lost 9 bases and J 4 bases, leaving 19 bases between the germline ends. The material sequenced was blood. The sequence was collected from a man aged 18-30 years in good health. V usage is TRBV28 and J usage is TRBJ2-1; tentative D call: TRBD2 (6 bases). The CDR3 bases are TGTGCCAGTAGACGGGACTCGGAATTTTACAATGAGCAGTTCTTC. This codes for CASRRDSEFYNEQFF.